Given below is one T cell receptor (beta chain) in context. The table came from immunoSEQ multiplex PCR; TCRdb's copy has only in-frame clones and leaves some out. In the table there are 300,000 to 500,000 clones, more than 75% of which are singletons. The data were taken from a study of blood T cell repertoires in COVID-19. Study as a whole: Specimens from acute and convalescent COVID-19 originated in the United States, Italy and Spain.

The CDR3 has 12 amino acids. J was trimmed by 8 bases and V by 6 bases; bases with no gene match: 8. Germline V gene data show CDR1 as SQVTM and CDR2 as ANQGSEA. The rearrangement joins TRBV29-1 to TRBJ1-2, with 8 positions matching TRBD1. The receptor comes from a woman aged 25 to 39 with acute COVID-19. Sequenced: PBMCs or T cells enriched from blood (not recorded which). The CDR3 region has the DNA TGCAGCGTGGACAGGGCCCGAGGGGGCTACACCTTC. Translated: CSVDRARGGYTF.